These T cell receptor beta chains were read from a single sample in a study of cytomegalovirus exposure and HLA in healthy donors. Data came from immunoSEQ multiplex PCR; TCRdb stores just in-frame clones and leaves some out. Of about 72,000 clones listed, roughly 78% are singletons. What was sequenced was PBMCs. These receptors originate from a man aged 18 to 30 in good health and CMV-seronegative. CDR3s include the opening cysteine and the closing phenylalanine or tryptophan. D genes are given only for firm matches. Rows may omit the clone size; those that give it use once, few, many or a size class.

abundance | d_gene | j_gene | v_gene | CDR3nt | CDR3aa
. | . | TRBJ2-2 | TRBV5-1 | TGCGCCAGCAGCCCCCAGACAGGCACTACCGGGGAGCTGTTTTTT | CASSPQTGTTGELFF
. | . | TRBJ1-1 | TRBV4-3 | TGCGCCAGCAGCCAAGATCGGCGCCCCGAGGGAGCTTTCTTT | CASSQDRRPEGAFF
. | TRBD1 | TRBJ2-7 | TRBV23-1 | TGCGCCAGCAGTTTAACCGGGACAGGACGCTCCTACGAGCAGTACTTC | CASSLTGTGRSYEQYF
. | TRBD2 | TRBJ2-7 | TRBV28 | TGTGCCAGCAGACCTGGTAAACAAGTGCTCGGGAGGCAGGGCCACGAGCAGTACTTC | CASRPGKQVLGRQGHEQYF
few | . | TRBJ1-4 | TRBV19 | TGTGCCAGTAGTTACGGTGAAAAACTGTTTTTT | CASSYGEKLFF
. | . | TRBJ1-1 | TRBV7-9 | TGTGCCAGCAGCATCAGGGTGCGGGATGAAGCTTTCTTT | CASSIRVRDEAFF
. | . | TRBJ2-3 | TRBV5-8 | TGTGCCAGCAGTCCCTTACCAGGGGCCACACACATTATCCTGAGGGGTACGCAGTATTTT | CASSPLPGATHIILRGTQYF
. | TRBD2 | TRBJ2-1 | TRBV9 | TGTGCCAGCAGCGGTGCTAGCGGGGCCTACAATGAGCAGTTCTTC | CASSGASGAYNEQFF
. | TRBD1 | TRBJ2-7 | TRBV30 | TGTGCCTGGAGCCCGGGACAGATCTACGAGCAGTACTTC | CAWSPGQIYEQYF
once | TRBD2 | TRBJ2-1 | TRBV10-1 | TGCGCCAGCAGTGTATCTAGCGGGGGATCCTACAATGAGCAGTTCTTC | CASSVSSGGSYNEQFF
. | TRBD1 | TRBJ1-1 | TRBV29-1 | TGCAGCGTTGTGGTCAGGGGGCGGGACACTGAAGCTTTCTTT | CSVVVRGRDTEAFF
few | . | TRBJ1-2 | TRBV28 | TGTGCCAGCCTTTCCAACAGGGAGCAGCTGTATGGCTACACCTTC | CASLSNREQLYGYTF
. | TRBD1 | TRBJ2-5 | TRBV19 | TGTGCCAGTAGTATGGGGGACAGGGACGAGACCCAGTACTTC | CASSMGDRDETQYF
. | TRBD2 | TRBJ2-7 | TRBV19 | TGTGCCAGTAGTCTAGCGGGCTCCTACGAGCAGTACTTC | CASSLAGSYEQYF
. | TRBD1 | TRBJ2-7 | TRBV6-5 | TGTGCCAGCAAAGACAGGGGGCTATCCTACGAGCAGTACTTC | CASKDRGLSYEQYF
. | . | TRBJ2-7 | TRBV5-5 | TGTGCCAGCAGCTTGTACAGGGAACTCTACGAGCAGTACTTC | CASSLYRELYEQYF
. | TRBD1 | TRBJ2-7 | TRBV2 | TGTGCCACCACCCCCGAGACAGGGGGCGGCGAGCAGTACTTC | CATTPETGGGEQYF
once | . | TRBJ1-6 | TRBV5-5 | TGTGCCAGCAGCTTGTCAATGGCCTCCTATAATTCACCCCTCCACTTT | CASSLSMASYNSPLHF
. | TRBD1 | TRBJ1-1 | TRBV7-2 | TGTGCCAGCAGCTTACAGGGGGCGTCGAGGAACACTGAAGCTTTCTTT | CASSLQGASRNTEAFF
. | . | TRBJ1-3 | TRBV30 | TGTGCCTGGGACAAGAGCTCTGGAAACACCATATATTTT | CAWDKSSGNTIYF
. | TRBD1 | TRBJ2-5 | TRBV27 | TGTGCCAGCAGCCTCTGGACAGGCCCAAAAGAGACCCAGTACTTC | CASSLWTGPKETQYF